This TCR beta chain derives from a study of cytomegalovirus exposure and HLA in healthy donors. The CDR3 runs 12 residues. The ends were cut back, 5 bases at V and 5 bases at J, with 9 bases in the middle. CDR1 is SGHTA, CDR2 FQGNSA, per germline. Vbeta (60) and Jbeta (13) primers were used in the PCR. Measured with immunoSEQ multiplex PCR; TCRdb has only the in-frame clones, and not every one. The repertoire holds fewer than 150,000 clones, 60% to 85% seen once, with over 2.5% in the top ten. This TCR was recovered from a male donor in good health and CMV-seronegative. Sequencing was done on a sample of PBMCs. This chain links TRBV7-2 with TRBJ2-5, with D possibly matching TRBD2 (5 bases). In nucleotides, the CDR3 is TGTGCCAGCAGCCAAGAGGGTGAGACCCAGTACTTC. It encodes CASSQEGETQYF.